A selection of T cell receptor beta chains follows, all from one sample in a study of cytomegalovirus exposure and HLA in healthy donors. Clones were read by immunoSEQ multiplex PCR, and TCRdb kept only the in-frame ones, dropping some. The sample carries fewer than 150,000 clones, 76% recorded once. The sequencing sample was made of PBMCs. Every receptor here comes from a man aged 40-49 years in good health and CMV-seronegative. The CDR3 runs from the conserved cysteine through the conserved F or W. A D gene is named only where the DNA matches it firmly. Clone size is stated in some rows and not others, as once, few, many or a class when expanded.

>TRBJ2-7|TRBV5-4|once|TRBD1
CASSFGQGVSYEQYF
TGTGCCAGCAGCTTTGGACAGGGCGTCTCCTACGAGCAGTACTTC
>TRBJ2-7|TRBV2|NA|NA
CASTRGSYEQYF
TGTGCCAGCACCAGGGGCTCCTACGAGCAGTACTTC
>TRBJ1-5|TRBV2|NA|NA
CASSPDSYSNQPQHF
TGTGCCAGCAGTCCGGACAGTTATAGCAATCAGCCCCAGCATTTT
>TRBJ2-7|TRBV27|NA|NA
CASSRQESSYEQYF
TGTGCCAGCAGTCGACAGGAGTCTTCCTACGAGCAGTACTTC
>TRBJ2-7|TRBV5-4|NA|NA
CASSRDTTYEQYF
TGTGCCAGCAGCCGGGACACCACCTACGAGCAGTACTTC
>TRBJ2-1|TRBV19|NA|TRBD1
CASSRGTHNEQFF
TGTGCCAGTAGCAGGGGGACACACAATGAGCAGTTCTTC
>TRBJ2-7|TRBV4-3|NA|NA
CASSHLTGPYEQYF
TGCGCCAGCAGCCACTTAACAGGGCCCTACGAGCAGTACTTC
>TRBJ1-2|TRBV28|NA|TRBD1
CASSWGQALGYTF
TGTGCCAGCAGTTGGGGACAGGCGCTCGGCTACACCTTC
>TRBJ2-1|TRBV14|NA|NA
CAIRRVSTHDEQFF
TGTGCCATCAGGAGGGTTTCGACACACGATGAGCAGTTCTTC
>TRBJ2-1|TRBV14|NA|NA
CASSQYGGSSYNEQFF
TGTGCCAGCAGCCAATACGGAGGAAGCTCCTACAATGAGCAGTTCTTC
>TRBJ2-5|TRBV6-1|NA|NA
CASSDGAVEETQYF
TGTGCCAGCAGTGATGGGGCTGTGGAAGAGACCCAGTACTTC
>TRBJ2-7|TRBV6-1|NA|NA
CASSEARGEQYF
TGTGCCAGCAGTGAAGCAAGGGGCGAGCAGTACTTC
>TRBJ2-5|TRBV5-1|NA|TRBD1
CASSGGTGAGETQYF
TGCGCCAGCAGCGGGGGGACAGGGGCAGGAGAGACCCAGTACTTC
>TRBJ1-2|TRBV5-8|NA|NA
CASSLRSLVAFGYTF
TGTGCCAGCAGCTTGCGATCCCTCGTCGCGTTTGGCTACACCTTC
>TRBJ2-2|TRBV7-2|NA|TRBD1
CASKTTGGDPGELFF
TGTGCCAGCAAAACTACAGGGGGCGATCCCGGGGAGCTGTTTTTT
>TRBJ2-5|TRBV5-1|NA|TRBD2
CASSASLTVGGETQYF
TGCGCCAGCAGCGCCTCATTGACGGTGGGAGGGGAGACCCAGTACTTC
>TRBJ1-5|TRBV4-3|few|NA
CASSTGLSNQPQHF
TGCGCCAGCAGCACGGGGTTGAGCAATCAGCCCCAGCATTTT
>TRBJ1-5|TRBV7-8|NA|NA
CASSVTEPGNQPQHF
TGTGCCAGCAGCGTGACAGAACCTGGTAATCAGCCCCAGCATTTT
>TRBJ1-1|TRBV15|few|NA
CATSRDLSGSGGMNTEAFF
TGTGCCACCAGCAGAGATTTGTCGGGTTCCGGGGGGATGAACACTGAAGCTTTCTTT
>TRBJ2-1|TRBV9|once|TRBD2
CASGGGSSYNEQFF
TGTGCCAGCGGGGGGGGGAGCTCCTACAATGAGCAGTTCTTC
>TRBJ2-2|TRBV7-8|few|TRBD2
CASSLGIGTSGDTGELFF
TGTGCCAGCAGCCTAGGAATAGGGACTAGCGGGGACACCGGGGAGCTGTTTTTT
>TRBJ1-2|TRBV5-1|NA|NA
CASSLGQDNYGYTF
TGCGCCAGCAGCTTGGGGCAGGATAACTATGGCTACACCTTC
>TRBJ2-5|TRBV5-6|few|TRBD2
CASSFSGLLQETQYF
TGTGCCAGCAGCTTTTCGGGACTATTACAAGAGACCCAGTACTTC
>TRBJ2-7|TRBV5-1|NA|NA
CASSPDLRYEQYF
TGCGCCAGCAGTCCAGATCTGAGGTACGAGCAGTACTTC
>TRBJ1-2|TRBV29-1|once|TRBD1
CSVESRTGTDYGYTF
TGCAGCGTTGAATCCCGGACAGGCACGGACTATGGCTACACCTTC
>TRBJ1-1|TRBV4-2|NA|NA
CASSPPNPAQSENTEAFF
TGTGCCAGCAGCCCACCCAACCCTGCCCAGTCTGAGAACACTGAAGCTTTCTTT
>TRBJ2-5|TRBV6-6|few|TRBD2
CASSTTSGGDETQYF
TGTGCCAGCAGTACGACTAGCGGGGGGGATGAGACCCAGTACTTC
>TRBJ2-1|TRBV28|NA|TRBD2
CASSLGGRAYNEQFF
TGTGCCAGCAGTTTGGGCGGGAGGGCCTACAATGAGCAGTTCTTC
>TRBJ2-7|TRBV5-1|few|NA
CASSIRTDAYEQYF
TGCGCCAGCAGCATACGGACTGACGCCTACGAGCAGTACTTC
>TRBJ1-5|TRBV5-4|few|TRBD1
CASSLGQGLNQPQHF
TGTGCCAGCAGCTTGGGACAGGGGCTAAATCAGCCCCAGCATTTT
>TRBJ1-1|TRBV5-6|NA|NA
CASSLRGPEAFF
TGTGCCAGCAGCTTGAGAGGGCCTGAAGCTTTCTTT
>TRBJ1-1|TRBV7-2|few|TRBD1
CASSFGQGDTEAFF
TGTGCCAGCAGCTTTGGGCAGGGGGACACTGAAGCTTTCTTT
>TRBJ1-2|TRBV5-6|NA|NA
CASSPPEGANYGYTF
TGTGCCAGCAGCCCCCCCGAGGGGGCTAACTATGGCTACACCTTC
>TRBJ1-6|TRBV7-9|few|NA
CASSLGSSYNSPLHF
TGTGCCAGCAGCTTAGGGAGCTCCTATAATTCACCCCTCCACTTT
>TRBJ2-7|TRBV4-3|NA|NA
CASSQLRLSSYEQYF
TGCGCCAGCAGCCAGTTGCGGCTAAGCTCCTACGAGCAGTACTTC
>TRBJ2-3|TRBV19|NA|TRBD2
CASSPRLAGSTDTQYF
TGTGCCAGTAGTCCCCGACTAGCGGGAAGCACAGATACGCAGTATTTT
>TRBJ2-2|TRBV6-5|NA|TRBD2
CASRGAAGVGGELFF
TGTGCCAGCCGCGGGGCAGCGGGGGTGGGCGGGGAGCTGTTTTTT
>TRBJ2-1|TRBV18|few|TRBD2
CASSPIASGGDNEQFF
TGTGCCAGCTCACCGATCGCTAGCGGGGGGGACAATGAGCAGTTCTTC
>TRBJ2-1|TRBV10-3|NA|NA
CAIRGTRLNEQFF
TGTGCCATCAGGGGGACACGACTCAATGAGCAGTTCTTC
>TRBJ2-7|TRBV28|NA|TRBD1
CASSFPHVGSTGVLEQYF
TGTGCCAGCAGTTTTCCCCACGTCGGATCGACAGGGGTCCTCGAGCAGTACTTC
>TRBJ1-1|TRBV4-1|NA|NA
CASSQEEGGWTEAFF
TGCGCCAGCAGCCAAGAGGAGGGCGGGTGGACTGAAGCTTTCTTT
>TRBJ2-4|TRBV28|NA|TRBD1
CASSLSGQGLAKNIQYF
TGTGCCAGCAGTTTATCAGGACAGGGTTTAGCCAAAAACATTCAGTACTTC
>TRBJ1-5|TRBV19|once|NA
CASAPGQFNQPQHF
TGTGCCAGCGCCCCCGGACAGTTCAATCAGCCCCAGCATTTT
>TRBJ2-7|TRBV30|NA|TRBD2
CAWGGLAGLAEQYF
TGTGCCTGGGGGGGACTAGCGGGTTTAGCCGAGCAGTACTTC
>TRBJ1-1|TRBV27|few|NA
CATSGWDTEAFF
TGTGCCACCTCAGGTTGGGACACTGAAGCTTTCTTT
>TRBJ2-7|TRBV14|NA|NA
CASSQDYGQPAHEQYF
TGTGCCAGCAGCCAAGATTACGGACAACCCGCCCACGAGCAGTACTTC